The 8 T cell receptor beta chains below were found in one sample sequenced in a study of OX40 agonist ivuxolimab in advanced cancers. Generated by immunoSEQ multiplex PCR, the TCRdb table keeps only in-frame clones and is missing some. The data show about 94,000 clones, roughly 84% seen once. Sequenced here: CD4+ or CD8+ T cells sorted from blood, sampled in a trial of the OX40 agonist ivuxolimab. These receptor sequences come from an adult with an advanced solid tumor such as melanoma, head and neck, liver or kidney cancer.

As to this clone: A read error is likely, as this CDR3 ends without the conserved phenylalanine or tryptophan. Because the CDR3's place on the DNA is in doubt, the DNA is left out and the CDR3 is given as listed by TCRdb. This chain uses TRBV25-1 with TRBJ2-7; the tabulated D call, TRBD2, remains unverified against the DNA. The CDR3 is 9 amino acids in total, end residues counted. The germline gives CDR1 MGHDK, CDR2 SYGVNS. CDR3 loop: CASSDPGIL.

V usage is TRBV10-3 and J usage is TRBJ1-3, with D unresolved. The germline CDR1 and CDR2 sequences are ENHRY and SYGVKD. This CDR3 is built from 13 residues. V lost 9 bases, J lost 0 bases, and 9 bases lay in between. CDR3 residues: CAIAASSGNTIYF. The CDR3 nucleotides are TGTGCCATAGCGGCGAGCTCTGGAAACACCATATATTTT.

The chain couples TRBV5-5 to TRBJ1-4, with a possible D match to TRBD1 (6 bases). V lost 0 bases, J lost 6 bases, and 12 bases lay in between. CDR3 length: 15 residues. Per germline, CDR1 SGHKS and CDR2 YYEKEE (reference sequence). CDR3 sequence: CASSLAPGGDEKLFF. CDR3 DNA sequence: TGTGCCAGCAGCTTGGCGCCCGGGGGCGATGAAAAACTGTTTTTT.

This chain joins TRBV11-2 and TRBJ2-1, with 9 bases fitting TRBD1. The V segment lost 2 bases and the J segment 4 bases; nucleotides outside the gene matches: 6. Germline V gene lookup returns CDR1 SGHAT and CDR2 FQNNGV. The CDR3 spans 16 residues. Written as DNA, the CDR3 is TGTGCCAGCAGCTTAAGGCGGGACAGGGCTTACAATGAGCAGTTCTTC. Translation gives CASSLRRDRAYNEQFF.

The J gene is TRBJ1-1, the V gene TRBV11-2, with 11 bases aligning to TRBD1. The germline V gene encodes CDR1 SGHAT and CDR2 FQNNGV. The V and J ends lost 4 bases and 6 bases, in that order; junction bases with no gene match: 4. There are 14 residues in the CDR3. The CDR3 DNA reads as TGTGCCAGCAGCTCCGGACAGGGGGCTCCTGAAGCTTTCTTT. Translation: CASSSGQGAPEAFF.

The CDR3, as DNA: TGTGCCAGGCTATCCCAAGGGGCCATGAACACTGAAGCTTTCTTT. This encodes CARLSQGAMNTEAFF. The chain combines TRBV2 with TRBJ1-1; D possibly corresponds to TRBD1 (5 bases). The CDR3 length is 15 residues. V shed 9 bases and J shed 0 bases, with 17 bases lying between them. Germline loops: CDR1 SNHLY, CDR2 FYNNEI.

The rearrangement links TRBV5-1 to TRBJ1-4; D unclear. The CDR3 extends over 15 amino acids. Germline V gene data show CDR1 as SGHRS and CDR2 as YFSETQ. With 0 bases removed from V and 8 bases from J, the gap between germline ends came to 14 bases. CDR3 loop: CASSLESRTEEKLFF. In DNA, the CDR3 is TGCGCCAGCAGCTTGGAGAGCAGGACCGAGGAAAAACTGTTTTTT.

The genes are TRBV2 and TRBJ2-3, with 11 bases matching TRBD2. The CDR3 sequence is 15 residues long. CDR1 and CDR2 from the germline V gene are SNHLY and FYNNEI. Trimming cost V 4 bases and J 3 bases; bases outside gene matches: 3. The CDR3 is CASSVAGGRTDTQYF. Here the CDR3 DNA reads TGTGCCAGCAGTGTAGCGGGGGGGAGGACAGATACGCAGTATTTT.